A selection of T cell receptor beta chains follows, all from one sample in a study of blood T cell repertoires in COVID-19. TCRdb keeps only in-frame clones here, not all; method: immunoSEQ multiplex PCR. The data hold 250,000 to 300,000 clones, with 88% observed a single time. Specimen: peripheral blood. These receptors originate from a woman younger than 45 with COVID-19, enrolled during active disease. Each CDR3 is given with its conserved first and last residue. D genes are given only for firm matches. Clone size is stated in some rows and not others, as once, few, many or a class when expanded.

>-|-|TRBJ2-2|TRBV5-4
TGTGCCAGCAGCTTGGTACAGAACACCGGGGAGCTGTTTTTT
CASSLVQNTGELFF
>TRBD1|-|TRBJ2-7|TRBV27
TGTGCCAGCAGGGACGGACAGGGAGCAAGTCCCTACGAGCAGTACTTC
CASRDGQGASPYEQYF
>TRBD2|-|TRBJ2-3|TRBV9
TGTGCCAGCAGCGTAGTGGATGACGGGAGGGTAGGGACCACAGATACGCAGTATTTT
CASSVVDDGRVGTTDTQYF
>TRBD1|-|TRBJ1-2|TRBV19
TGTGCCACCATGGGGACAGGGTATGGCTACACCTTC
CATMGTGYGYTF
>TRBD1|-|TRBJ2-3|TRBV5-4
TGTGCCAGCAGCAGTGGACAGGGGGCGCATACAGATACGCAGTATTTT
CASSSGQGAHTDTQYF
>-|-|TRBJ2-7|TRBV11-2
TGTGCCAGTTATGGACAGGGAGGGACCTACGAGCAGTACTTC
CASYGQGGTYEQYF
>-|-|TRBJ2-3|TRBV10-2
TGCGCCAGCAGTGACAGGGCAGATACGCAGTATTTT
CASSDRADTQYF
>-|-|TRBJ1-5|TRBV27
TGTGCCAGCAGTTTAAGTTCGGGCGGGCTCGGAGGCAATCAGCCCCAGCATTTT
CASSLSSGGLGGNQPQHF
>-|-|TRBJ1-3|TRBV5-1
TGCGCCAGCAGCCCCCTAGGGGTAAACACCATATATTTT
CASSPLGVNTIYF
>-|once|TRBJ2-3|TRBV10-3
TGTGCCAGCGGGTACACAGATACGCAGTATTTT
CASGYTDTQYF
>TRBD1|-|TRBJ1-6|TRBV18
TGTGCCAGCTCACCTCGATCACCGGGACAGGGTACTTCACCCCTCCACTTT
CASSPRSPGQGTSPLHF
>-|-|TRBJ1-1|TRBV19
TGTGCCAGTAGTGACACAGGGATTTCTGAAGCTTTCTTT
CASSDTGISEAFF
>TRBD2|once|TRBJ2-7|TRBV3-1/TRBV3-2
TGTGCCAGCAGCCGGGGACTAGCGGTCTACGAGCAGTACTTC
CASSRGLAVYEQYF
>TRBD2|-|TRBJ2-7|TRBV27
TGTGCCAGCAGTTGGAGACTAGCGGGGTTGAACGAGCAGTACTTC
CASSWRLAGLNEQYF
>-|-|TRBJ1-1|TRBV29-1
TGCAGCGGTTTGGGATTCGGGGGTTTGGCCACTGAAGCTTTCTTT
CSGLGFGGLATEAFF
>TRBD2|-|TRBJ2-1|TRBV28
TGTGCCAGCAGTTTTCAGACTAGCGGGATATACAATGAGCAGTTCTTC
CASSFQTSGIYNEQFF
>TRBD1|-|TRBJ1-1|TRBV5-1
TGCGCCAGCAGCTGGCTACCAGGGGGATCGGACACTGAAGCTTTCTTT
CASSWLPGGSDTEAFF
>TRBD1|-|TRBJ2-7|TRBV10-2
TGCGCCAGCGGGACAGTTCGGCTCTACGAGCAGTACTTC
CASGTVRLYEQYF
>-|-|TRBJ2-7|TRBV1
TGCACCAGCAGCCCGGGACTAGCGAGCTCCTACGAGCAGTACTTC
CTSSPGLASSYEQYF
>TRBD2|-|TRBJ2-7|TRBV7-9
TGTGCCAGCAGCTTAATGGCGATAGGAGCGGGATGGTCGGACGAGCAGTACTTC
CASSLMAIGAGWSDEQYF
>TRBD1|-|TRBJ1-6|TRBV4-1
TGCGCCAGCAGCCAAGGAGGGGGCCAGGGTCCACCCCTCCACTTT
CASSQGGGQGPPLHF
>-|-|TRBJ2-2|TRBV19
TGTGCCAGTAGCGACAGGAAGAGGGACACCGGGGAGCTGTTTTTT
CASSDRKRDTGELFF
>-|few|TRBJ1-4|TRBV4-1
TGCGCCAGCAGCCAAATAAGGGGACACAGCACAACTAATGAAAAACTGTTTTTT
CASSQIRGHSTTNEKLFF
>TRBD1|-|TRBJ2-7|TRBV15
TGTGCCACCAGCACGCTCTCCGGGACAGGGAAATACGAGCAGTACTTC
CATSTLSGTGKYEQYF
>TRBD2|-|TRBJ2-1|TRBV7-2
TGTGCCAGCAGCCCAGGGACTAGCGGGAAGGGTTCCTACAATGAGCAGTTCTTC
CASSPGTSGKGSYNEQFF
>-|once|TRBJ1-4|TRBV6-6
TGTGCCAGCAGTTACTCTTCGGATGAAAAACTGTTTTTT
CASSYSSDEKLFF
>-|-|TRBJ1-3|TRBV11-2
TGTGCCAGCAGCTTAGGCAGGGCCTCTGGAAACACCATATATTTT
CASSLGRASGNTIYF
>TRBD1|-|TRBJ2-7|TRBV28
TGTGCCACCAAGGGTCGACAGGGTATTTACGAGCAGTACTTC
CATKGRQGIYEQYF
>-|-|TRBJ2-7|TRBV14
TGTGCCAGCAGCCAAGGAGGGGGCTACGAGCAGTACTTC
CASSQGGGYEQYF
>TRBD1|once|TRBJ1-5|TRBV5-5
TGTGCCAGCAGCTGGACAGGGTCCCACAATCAGCCCCAGCATTTT
CASSWTGSHNQPQHF
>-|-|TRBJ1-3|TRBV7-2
TGTGCCAGCAGCTTAGACATCAACTCTGGAAACACCATATATTTT
CASSLDINSGNTIYF
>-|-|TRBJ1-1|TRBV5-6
TGTGCCAGCAGCTTGGGGGACACCTACACTGAAGCTTTCTTT
CASSLGDTYTEAFF
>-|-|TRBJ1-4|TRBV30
TGTGCCTGGAGTGTTCAGGGGAATGAAAAACTGTTTTTT
CAWSVQGNEKLFF
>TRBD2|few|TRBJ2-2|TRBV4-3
TGCGCCAGCAGCCAAGTCCTCCTTAGCGGGAGCAACACCGGGGAGCTGTTTTTT
CASSQVLLSGSNTGELFF
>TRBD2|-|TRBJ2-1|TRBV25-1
TGTGCCAGCAGTGAATTGGGCGGGAGCTCCTACAATGAGCAGTTCTTC
CASSELGGSSYNEQFF
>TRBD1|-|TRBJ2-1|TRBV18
TGTGCCAGCTCACCACTTACAGGTTCCCGGACAGGGTATCGCAATGAGCAGTTCTTC
CASSPLTGSRTGYRNEQFF